This entry features one TCR beta chain sequence. Trimming cost V 7 bases and J 8 bases, with 11 bases left between them. CDR1 and CDR2 from the germline V gene are DFQATT and SNEGSKA (reference sequence). CDR3 length: 10 amino acids. The data were obtained in a study of blood T cell repertoires in COVID-19. In the study overall: Collection of acute and convalescent COVID-19 samples took place in the United States, Italy and Spain. T cells, B-cell-depleted T cells, or PBMCs supplied cDNA or gDNA.

Authors' methods: Amplification of reference gene primers was used by the study to estimate nucleated cell counts. Repertoires were generated with immunoSEQ multiplex PCR, while TCRdb's copy carries only in-frame clones and drops some. That table furnishes V, J and clone size, whereas the DNA furnished D and trimming. In the table there are 200,000 to 300,000 clones, roughly 86% of which are singletons. Sequences were obtained from peripheral blood. The V and J genes are TRBV20-1 and TRBJ1-2; D is unresolved. The TCR originated in a human donor in a cohort sampled during active COVID-19. In DNA form, the CDR3 reads TGCAGTGGGCCTACGGGGGGCTACACCTTC. It is translated as CSGPTGGYTF.